What follows are 24 T cell receptor beta chains derived from one specimen sequenced in a study of blood T cell repertoires in COVID-19. Using immunoSEQ multiplex PCR, the repertoire was profiled, and TCRdb retains in-frame clones only, with some absent. The sample records tens of thousands of clones, more than 75% being singletons. Sequencing was performed on peripheral blood. The receptors originated from a man between 45 and 60 years old with active COVID-19.

CDR3 sequence reads: CASTPGTEAYGYTF. Written as DNA, the CDR3 is TGTGCCAGCACCCCCGGGACAGAGGCCTATGGCTACACCTTC. The chain has TRBV28 and TRBJ1-2; 7 bases match TRBD1. Germline values: CDR1 MDHEN, CDR2 SYDVKM. The length of the CDR3 is 14 residues. The V gene end was trimmed by 7 bases and the J gene end by 4 bases; junction bases not matched to a gene: 9.

The rearrangement joins TRBV27 to TRBJ1-2; a weak D match, TRBD1 (5 bases). This CDR3 is 15 amino acids long. CDR1 MNHEY and CDR2 SMNVEV come from the germline V gene (reference sequence). Trimming shortened V by 5 bases and J by 7 bases, and 20 bases separated the two germline ends. The DNA of the CDR3 is TGTGCCAGCAGTCCGACACCTTCGGGACTACTTGGCTACACCTTC. Its translation is CASSPTPSGLLGYTF.

V usage is TRBV5-6 and J usage is TRBJ1-2, with TRBD1 matching 8 bases. The CDR3 covers 15 residues. V gave up 4 bases and J gave up 4 bases; unmatched junction bases: 9. Germline values: CDR1 SGHDT, CDR2 YYEEEE. The CDR3 nucleotides read TGTGCCAGCAGCGAGGAGGGTCAGGGGGCCTATGGCTACACCTTC. Protein product: CASSEEGQGAYGYTF.

This clone was counted many times. V and J are TRBV11-3 and TRBJ1-3; the match to TRBD1 covers 11 bases. V was pared by 0 bases and J by 3 bases, with 7 bases of the junction left unmatched. This CDR3 is built from 18 residues. Germline V gene lookup returns CDR1 SGHNT and CDR2 YENEEA. As DNA, the CDR3 is TGTGCCAGCAGCTTAGAGTCTAGGGGACAGGGGGATGGAAACACCATATATTTT. It is translated as CASSLESRGQGDGNTIYF. The variable domain in full, with the rest retrieved from reference TRBV11-3 and TRBJ1-3, is EAGVVQSPRYKIIEKKQPVAFWCNPISGHNTLYWYLQNLGQGPELLIRYENEEAVDDSQLPKDRFSAERLKGVDSTLKIQPAELGDSAVYLCASSLESRGQGDGNTIYFGEGSWLTVV.

The J gene is TRBJ2-1, the V gene TRBV6-5, with 9 positions matching TRBD1. Germline V gives CDR1 MNHEY, CDR2 SVGAGI. The CDR3 length is 15 residues. The junction had 5 bases not matched to a gene; V was cut back by 6 bases and J by 2 bases. The CDR3: CASSRTGAPYNEQFF. The CDR3 DNA reads TGTGCCAGCAGCCGGACAGGGGCTCCCTACAATGAGCAGTTCTTC.

This chain uses TRBV7-2 with TRBJ2-7; the D gene is possibly TRBD2 (6 bases). Looked up from germline, CDR1 is SGHTA and CDR2 is FQGNSA. The ends were cut back, 3 bases at V and 9 bases at J, with 18 bases in the middle. The CDR3 is 14 amino acids. The CDR3, as DNA: TGTGCCAGCAGCTTTAAAGGGTGGGGGGAGGCGCAGTACTTC. This gives the protein CASSFKGWGEAQYF.

V and J are TRBV9 and TRBJ1-1; D not resolved. CDR3 size: 14 residues. The V end lost 0 bases, the J end lost 5 bases, and 11 bases lay between the germline ends. Germline CDR1 SGDLS, CDR2 YYNGEE. CDR3 nucleotide sequence: TGTGCCAGCAGCGTAGGCGAGGGTTGGACTGAAGCTTTCTTT. Its protein product is CASSVGEGWTEAFF.

This chain joins TRBV5-6 and TRBJ1-1; D possibly corresponds to TRBD1 (5 bases). V lost 3 bases, J lost 1 base, and 7 bases lay in between. Germline lookup yields CDR1 SGHDT and CDR2 YYEEEE. The CDR3 is made up of 13 amino acids. CDR3 in amino acids: CASSSRENTEAFF. The DNA for the CDR3 is TGTGCCAGCAGCTCCAGGGAGAACACTGAAGCTTTCTTT.

This chain connects TRBV18 to TRBJ2-7; 8 bases match TRBD1. The length of the CDR3 is 14 residues. CDR1 KGHSH and CDR2 LQKENI come from the germline V gene. The V segment lost 2 bases and the J segment 3 bases; nucleotides outside the gene matches: 3. The CDR3 DNA reads as TGTGCCAGCTCACCAGGGGGGACAGGCTACGAGCAGTACTTC. Protein: CASSPGGTGYEQYF.

The V gene is TRBV5-6, the J gene TRBJ2-1; 7 bases align to TRBD1. Unmatched junction bases numbered 4, after V lost 2 bases and J lost 2 bases. CDR3 length: 15 residues. The germline gives CDR1 SGHDT, CDR2 YYEEEE. CDR3 in DNA: TGTGCCAGCAGCTTTGACAGGGTACCCTACAATGAGCAGTTCTTC. Amino acid sequence: CASSFDRVPYNEQFF.

This chain links TRBV19 with TRBJ1-3; no clear D gene. The ends were cut back, 5 bases at V and 3 bases at J, with 11 bases in the middle. Per germline, CDR1 LNHDA and CDR2 SQIVND (reference sequence). This CDR3 contains 14 residues. CDR3 DNA sequence: TGTGCCAGTAGTCAAGCCCGGGGTGGAAACACCATATATTTT. As protein: CASSQARGGNTIYF.

The V gene is TRBV5-1, the J gene TRBJ2-3, with a possible D match to TRBD1 (5 bases). The length of the CDR3 is 15 residues. Deletions cut 1 base from V and 0 bases from J, with 9 bases between. CDR1 and CDR2 (germline): SGHRS, YFSETQ. CDR3 sequence reads: CASSLYRSSTDTQYF. CDR3 in DNA: TGCGCCAGCAGCTTGTACAGGTCTAGCACAGATACGCAGTATTTT.

V and J are TRBV5-1 and TRBJ1-1, with D maybe TRBD1 (6 bases). V lost 3 bases to trimming and J lost 0 bases, with 9 bases between them. This CDR3 region has 14 residues. CDR1 and CDR2 from the germline V gene are SGHRS and YFSETQ. The CDR3 DNA follows: TGCGCCAGCAGCTGGAAGGGGGTGAACACTGAAGCTTTCTTT. Its protein is CASSWKGVNTEAFF.

The rearrangement uses TRBV28 and TRBJ2-1; 8 nucleotides align to TRBD2. The CDR3 covers 15 residues. The trim removed 2 bases at V and 9 bases at J, leaving 9 bases unmatched. Germline V gives CDR1 MDHEN, CDR2 SYDVKM. The CDR3 loop reads CASSLIGTRNGEQFF. Here the CDR3 DNA reads TGTGCCAGCAGTTTAATAGGGACTAGAAACGGTGAGCAGTTCTTC.

The V call is TRBV3-1 (or the pseudogene TRBV3-2), the J call TRBJ2-1; the D gene is possibly TRBD2 (7 bases). Germline V gene sequence: CDR1 LGHDT, CDR2 YNNKEL (reference sequence). The V end lost 4 bases, the J end lost 6 bases, and 16 bases lay between the germline ends. The CDR3 covers 15 residues. CDR3 protein: CASSRGGGSANEQFF. CDR3 in DNA: TGTGCCAGCAGCCGAGGGGGGGGATCGGCCAATGAGCAGTTCTTC.

The V gene is TRBV7-2, the J gene TRBJ2-1, with TRBD2 matching 7 bases. Germline V gene lookup returns CDR1 SGHTA and CDR2 FQGNSA. V trimming: 1 base; J trimming: 0 bases; junction bases outside the gene matches: 6. This CDR3 has 17 amino acids. Here the CDR3 DNA reads TGTGCCAGCAGCTTAGAAGGTAGCGGGTACTCCTACAATGAGCAGTTCTTC. Translating it yields CASSLEGSGYSYNEQFF.

The V gene is TRBV15, the J gene TRBJ2-1; maybe TRBD2 (6 bases). The CDR3 extends over 18 amino acids. Germline CDR1 and CDR2: LNHNV and YYDKDF (reference sequence). V dropped 0 bases and J dropped 2 bases, with 17 bases sitting between them. The CDR3 here is CATSREPSRGDAYNEQFF. In nucleotides, the CDR3 is TGTGCCACCAGCAGAGAGCCGTCTCGCGGGGACGCCTACAATGAGCAGTTCTTC.

The chain combines TRBV28 with TRBJ1-1; no firm D call. V shed 6 bases and J shed 3 bases, with 5 bases lying between them. Germline V CDR1 and CDR2: MDHEN, SYDVKM. This CDR3 comprises 11 residues. This CDR3 is CASRIDTEAFF. CDR3 DNA sequence: TGTGCCAGCAGAATCGACACTGAAGCTTTCTTT.

The CDR3 reads CAIAQGQSSPLHF. The CDR3 DNA follows: TGTGCTATAGCCCAGGGGCAGAGTTCACCCCTCCACTTT. The chain is built from TRBV19 and TRBJ1-6; the D gene is possibly TRBD1 (6 bases). The CDR3 length is 13 residues. CDR1 and CDR2 from the germline V gene are LNHDA and SQIVND (reference sequence).

The chain's CDR3 is CAWSVLPNYGYTF. CDR3 sequence (DNA): TGTGCCTGGAGTGTTCTACCTAACTATGGCTACACCTTC. The genes are TRBV30 and TRBJ1-2; D call uncertain. The V gene lost 0 bases and the J gene lost 0 bases, with 5 bases spanning the gap. The V gene's germline CDR1 is GTSNPN and CDR2 SVGIG (reference sequence). The CDR3 totals 13 residues.

This chain links TRBV19 with TRBJ2-2, with D unclear. This CDR3 comprises 11 residues. Germline CDR1 and CDR2: LNHDA and SQIVND (reference sequence). V gave up 6 bases and J gave up 8 bases, with 7 bases separating them. The CDR3 region has the DNA TGTGCCAGTAGGTCGAGTGGGGAGCTGTTTTTT. Translated, it gives CASRSSGELFF.

This clone was detected a few times. The chain carries TRBV4-1 and TRBJ1-5; TRBD1 matches 8 bases. From germline, CDR1 is MGHRA and CDR2 YSYEKL. This CDR3 is built from 15 residues. V lost 4 bases, J lost 6 bases, and 8 bases stayed unmatched. CDR3 bases: TGCGCCAGCAGCCCGACCGGGACAGGCGCTCAGCCCCAGCATTTT. This gives the protein CASSPTGTGAQPQHF.

This clone was observed a single time. J is TRBJ2-1 and V is TRBV4-3; 13 positions match TRBD2. Looked up from germline, CDR1 is LGHNA and CDR2 is YSLEER. The V segment lost 2 bases and the J segment 7 bases; nucleotides outside the gene matches: 8. This CDR3 is built from 17 residues. The DNA for the CDR3 is TGCGCCAGCAGCCAATCGGGACTAGCGGGGCGTGTAAATGAGCAGTTCTTC. Residues: CASSQSGLAGRVNEQFF.

In this sample, this clone turned up a few times. V is TRBV28 and J is TRBJ2-5; D gene unclear. Germline values: CDR1 MDHEN, CDR2 SYDVKM. Trimming took off 2 bases at V and 5 bases at J, with 6 bases between the two ends. The CDR3 is made up of 12 amino acids. CDR3 in amino acids: CASSLARETQYF. The DNA of the CDR3 is TGTGCCAGCAGTTTAGCCCGGGAGACCCAGTACTTC.